The clone carrying this T cell receptor (beta chain) was observed a handful of times. Its matching antigen is unknown. CDR1 and CDR2 from the germline V gene are LGHDT and YNNKEL (reference sequence). This CDR3 spans 15 amino acids. Trimming removed 0 bases from V and 3 bases from J; junction bases left unmatched: 2. Making the TCR beta libraries involved quantitative 5'-RACE with molecular barcodes. TCRdb reprocessed the 5' RACE reads with MiXCR, giving one entry per CDR3 protein. The table includes approximately 400,000 distinct CDR3 sequences, roughly 26% detected once. This sample is part of a study of CD8 T cells in ankylosing spondylitis. Study results and caveats: One TCR beta motif, made up of seven to nine highly homologous variants, appeared characteristic of ankylosing spondylitis blood.

The sequenced material came from blood, either unsorted or a sorted T cell fraction (not recorded which). The sequence was collected from a male donor with ankylosing spondylitis. The J gene is TRBJ1-2, the V gene TRBV3-1; TRBD1 aligns across 9 bases. The CDR3 bases are TGTGCCAGCAGCCAAGACGGGACAGGGTACTATGGCTACACCTTC. Translating it yields CASSQDGTGYYGYTF.